These 25 T cell receptor beta chains share one sample of origin, sequenced in a study of monozygotic twins with inflammatory bowel disease. TCRdb processed the 5' RACE reads again and assigns one entry to each CDR3 protein, with no DNA. Its table lists roughly 170,000 distinct CDR3 sequences. The sequencing sample was made of blood. The source is a human donor with ulcerative colitis or Crohn's disease, or a healthy co-twin of an affected twin (not recorded which).

The chain combines TRBV5-1 with TRBJ2-1. Germline CDR1 is SGHRS and CDR2 is YFSETQ. The CDR3 extends over 13 amino acids. CDR3 sequence: CASSLVVSNEQFF.

The V call is TRBV6-5, the J call TRBJ2-3; TCRdb indicates TRBD2, and absent DNA this call remains unverified. Looked up from germline, CDR1 is MNHEY and CDR2 is SVGAGI. The CDR3 contains 16 residues. CDR3 amino acids: CASRRTSGSSTDTQYF.

The chain carries TRBV6-1 and TRBJ2-1; TCRdb picks TRBD2, but there is no DNA to check that call. Germline V lookup: CDR1 MNHNS, CDR2 SASEGT. The length of the CDR3 is 16 residues. CDR3 protein: CASSRRLAGSYNEQFF.

The chain couples TRBV27 to TRBJ2-2; TCRdb outputs TRBD1, but without DNA this stays unchecked. Germline CDR1 MNHEY, CDR2 SMNVEV (reference sequence). This CDR3 contains 15 residues. Here the CDR3 reads CASRQGVSNTGELFF.

The chain links TRBV20-1 to TRBJ2-3; no DNA is available, so the TRBD2 call from TCRdb remains unchecked. Per the germline V gene, CDR1 is DFQATT and CDR2 is SNEGSKA (reference sequence). This CDR3 is 18 amino acids long. CDR3 residues: CSATAGGTSGRAADTQYF.

The rearrangement uses TRBV20-1 and TRBJ2-7; TCRdb proposes TRBD2, but this gene call is untestable without DNA. Germline V gives CDR1 DFQATT, CDR2 SNEGSKA (reference sequence). The length of the CDR3 is 15 residues. The CDR3 is CSARDGGLAGVEQYF.

This chain links TRBV20-1 with TRBJ2-3; the D call from TCRdb, TRBD1, cannot be confirmed without DNA. CDR1 is DFQATT and CDR2 is SNEGSKA in the germline V gene (reference sequence). The CDR3 length is 15 residues. This CDR3 is CSASSRGQGTDTQYF.

V and J are TRBV12-3 or TRBV12-4 and TRBJ1-1; without DNA, the TCRdb call of TRBD1 cannot be checked. This CDR3 is built from 11 residues. The CDR3 sequence: CASSLLGQAFF.

V gene TRBV5-5 combines with J gene TRBJ1-5; TCRdb reports TRBD1, a call that lacks DNA to check it against. Germline V gives CDR1 SGHKS, CDR2 YYEKEE (reference sequence). The CDR3 is made up of 16 amino acids. CDR3 loop: CASSSVSGGNNQPQHF.

The chain recombines TRBV20-1 with TRBJ2-7; as DNA is missing, the TRBD2 call by TCRdb cannot be tested. Germline CDR1 DFQATT, CDR2 SNEGSKA (reference sequence). This CDR3 region has 14 residues. The CDR3 is CSASRAGKSYEQYF.

The chain uses TRBV4-1 and TRBJ1-1; TCRdb indicates TRBD1, and absent DNA this call remains unverified. Germline V gives CDR1 MGHRA, CDR2 YSYEKL. CDR3 size: 14 residues. CDR3 in amino acids: CASSQRTGETEAFF.

The chain has TRBV16 and TRBJ1-1; TCRdb returns TRBD1, unconfirmable since there is no DNA. The V gene's germline CDR1 is KGHSY and CDR2 FQNENV. There are 14 residues in the CDR3. The CDR3 sequence: CASSKRGMSTEAFF.

This chain connects TRBV27 to TRBJ2-2; TCRdb lists TRBD1, though no DNA is available to test this call. CDR1 and CDR2 (germline): MNHEY, SMNVEV (reference sequence). The CDR3 spans 13 residues. The CDR3 is CASAGSGAGELFF.

V and J are TRBV10-2 and TRBJ1-5; TCRdb reports TRBD1, a call that lacks DNA to check it against. This CDR3 has 15 amino acids. The V gene's germline CDR1 is WSHSY and CDR2 SAAADI. CDR3 region: CASSAPEWGNQPQHF.

The chain links TRBV5-4 to TRBJ1-1. CDR1 is SGHNT, CDR2 YYREEE, per germline (reference sequence). The CDR3 totals 15 residues. CDR3 loop: CASSRGRAENTEAFF.

The chain recombines TRBV12-3 or TRBV12-4 with TRBJ1-4. The CDR3 has 14 amino acids. The CDR3 is CASATSTTNEKLFF.

The chain employs TRBV24-1 and TRBJ2-1. This CDR3 is built from 17 residues. Germline CDR1 KGHDR, CDR2 SFDVKD. CDR3 residues: CATSESKKGSSYNEQFF.

This chain links TRBV5-1 with TRBJ1-2. CDR3 length equals 15 residues. Germline CDR1 and CDR2: SGHRS and YFSETQ. The CDR3 is CASSLQKEWGYGYTF.

CDR3 amino acids: CSARVRVQGTSNQPQHF. This sequence joins TRBV20-1 and TRBJ1-5; TCRdb lists TRBD1, though no DNA is available to test this call. This CDR3 has 17 residues. Germline CDR1 is DFQATT and CDR2 is SNEGSKA (reference sequence).

This chain connects TRBV12-3 or TRBV12-4 to TRBJ2-3. The CDR3 loop spans 11 amino acids. This chain's CDR3 is CAIASAYTQYF.

V is TRBV18 and J is TRBJ1-2. Germline V gene data show CDR1 as KGHSH and CDR2 as LQKENI. The CDR3 is 16 amino acids. The CDR3 sequence: CASSPPATGHLHGYTF. Complete variable domain (other parts from reference TRBV18 and TRBJ1-2): NAGVMQNPRHLVRRRGQEARLRCSPMKGHSHVYWYRQLPEEGLKFMVYLQKENIIDESGMPKERFSAEFPKEGPSILRIQQVVRGDSAAYFCASSPPATGHLHGYTFGSGTRLTVV.

The chain recombines TRBV7-9 with TRBJ2-1. CDR1 and CDR2 from the germline V gene are SEHNR and FQNEAQ (reference sequence). The length of the CDR3 is 15 residues. The CDR3 protein is CASSLPSGNYNEQFF.

The J gene is TRBJ1-1, the V gene TRBV12-3 or TRBV12-4; TCRdb selects TRBD1, and the lack of DNA leaves this call unchecked. The length of the CDR3 is 14 residues. The CDR3: CASSLYMGGVEAFF.

The chain carries TRBV27 and TRBJ2-7. Germline values: CDR1 MNHEY, CDR2 SMNVEV (reference sequence). This CDR3 is built from 13 residues. The CDR3 sequence is CASRRGFQNEQYF.

V is TRBV5-5 and J is TRBJ2-7; TCRdb indicates TRBD2, and absent DNA this call remains unverified. This CDR3 comprises 13 residues. CDR1 is SGHKS, CDR2 YYEKEE, per germline (reference sequence). CDR3 loop: CASSLQGHYEQYF.